Shown below are 30 T cell receptor beta chains from a single sample sequenced in a study of T cells in Graves' hyperthyroidism and ophthalmopathy. RNA transcripts provided the source from which TCR beta CDR3 regions were amplified. Carried out on the TCR CDR3, a first-round RT-PCR used the HTBI primer set. TCRdb re-called the multiplex PCR reads through MiXCR, storing one row per CDR3 protein. This sample has about 380,000 distinct CDR3 sequences, with roughly 13% found just once. Input material: blood. The receptor set was obtained from a woman aged 55-75 years with Graves' hyperthyroidism.

In this sample, this clonotype turned up many times. V and J are TRBV3-1 and TRBJ2-7; 10 nucleotides line up with TRBD2. The CDR3 is made up of 15 amino acids. J lost 5 bases, V lost 1 base, and 5 bases had no gene match. The germline gives CDR1 LGHDT, CDR2 YNNKEL (reference sequence). CDR3 amino acids: CASSQGSSGSHEQYF. The CDR3 nucleotides are TGTGCCAGCAGCCAAGGCTCTAGCGGGAGCCACGAGCAGTACTTC.

The rearrangement links TRBV3-1 to TRBJ2-3; 7 bases map to TRBD1. This CDR3 region has 14 residues. CDR1 and CDR2 from the germline V gene are LGHDT and YNNKEL (reference sequence). Unmatched junction bases numbered 7, after V lost 6 bases and J lost 4 bases. The CDR3 DNA sequence: TGTGCCAGCAGTAGCCAGGGGGTGGCAGATACGCAGTATTTT. Translation: CASSSQGVADTQYF.

This chain connects TRBV9 to TRBJ2-1; the D is unclear. Trimming took 1 base from V and 1 from J, leaving 9 bases between them. The CDR3 length is 15 residues. Germline V gene sequence: CDR1 SGDLS, CDR2 YYNGEE. The CDR3 sequence is CASSVSGISYNEQFF. The CDR3, as DNA: TGTGCCAGCAGCGTATCGGGCATTTCCTACAATGAGCAGTTCTTC.

CDR3 sequence (DNA): TGCGCCAGCAGCCAAGTGGGATACCGAGGTGGTGAGCAGTTCTTC. Its translation: CASSQVGYRGGEQFF. The chain has TRBV4-1 and TRBJ2-1, with unresolved D. The CDR3 length is 15 residues. The V gene's germline CDR1 is MGHRA and CDR2 YSYEKL. V was pared by 1 base and J by 9 bases, with 16 bases between.

This clonotype was observed a few times. The chain uses TRBV5-1 and TRBJ2-3; 11 nucleotides line up with TRBD2. Germline assignment: CDR1 SGHRS and CDR2 YFSETQ. With 5 bases clipped from V and 6 bases from J, the junction kept 5 bases outside the gene matches. CDR3 length: 14 residues. The CDR3 loop is CASRLAGEGDTQYF. The CDR3 coding sequence is TGCGCCAGCAGACTAGCGGGAGAGGGGGATACGCAGTATTTT.

This clonotype was observed at least ten times. The genes are TRBV20-1 and TRBJ2-3, with 11 bases that match TRBD2. Germline trimming cut 4 bases from V and 2 bases from J; bases unmatched to any gene: 20. CDR1 and CDR2 from the germline V gene are DFQATT and SNEGSKA (reference sequence). The CDR3 length is 20 residues. The DNA for the CDR3 is TGCAGTGCTACCGCCTTAGGGGGTAGCGGGAGGGGGAATTACACAGATACGCAGTATTTT. Protein product: CSATALGGSGRGNYTDTQYF.

The table lists this clonotype with many counts. This chain joins TRBV18 and TRBJ2-1; weak D call: TRBD1 (5 bases). V was pared by 5 bases and J by 1 base, with 12 bases between. CDR3 length: 15 amino acids. Germline assignment: CDR1 KGHSH and CDR2 LQKENI. The CDR3 DNA follows: TGTGCCAGCTCATTGCGGCAGGGTTCCTACAATGAGCAGTTCTTC. Its protein is CASSLRQGSYNEQFF.

This clonotype has a handful of counts. This chain links TRBV7-6 with TRBJ2-2, with TRBD2 identical over 7 bases. This CDR3 spans 15 amino acids. With V trimmed by 5 bases and J by 4 bases, 7 bases remained unmatched. Per the germline V gene, CDR1 is SGHVS and CDR2 is FNYEAQ. CDR3 sequence reads: CASSRGGSPTGELFF. Here the CDR3 DNA reads TGTGCCAGCAGCCGTGGCGGGAGCCCCACCGGGGAGCTGTTTTTT.

The chain recombines TRBV28 with TRBJ2-7, with TRBD1 matching over 10 bases. The CDR3 runs 16 residues. Germline values: CDR1 MDHEN, CDR2 SYDVKM. Trimming removed 7 bases from V and 2 bases from J; junction bases left unmatched: 11. The CDR3 DNA reads as TGTGCCAGCACAACTGGACAGGGGGGGGGACCCTACGAGCAGTACTTC. Protein: CASTTGQGGGPYEQYF.

This clonotype appeared many times. The chain combines TRBV7-8 with TRBJ2-1; 8 bases are shared with TRBD2. The CDR3 contains 16 residues. The germline CDR1 and CDR2 sequences are SGHVS and FQNEAQ. J lost 2 bases, V lost 7 bases, and 10 bases had no gene match. CDR3 bases: TGTGCCAGCACCATGGAACTAGCGGAGCCCTACAATGAGCAGTTCTTC. It codes for CASTMELAEPYNEQFF.

This clonotype was detected ten times or more. The chain is built from TRBV5-4 and TRBJ2-1; D not resolved. Germline V gene lookup returns CDR1 SGHNT and CDR2 YYREEE (reference sequence). The CDR3 spans 14 residues. The V and J ends lost 5 bases and 3 bases respectively, with 12 bases between them. The CDR3 region is CASRPSEVYNEQFF. The CDR3 DNA reads as TGTGCCAGCAGGCCTAGTGAGGTCTACAATGAGCAGTTCTTC. The variable domain in full, with the rest retrieved from reference TRBV5-4 and TRBJ2-1, is ETGVTQSPTHLIKTRGQQVTLRCSSQSGHNTVSWYQQALGQGPQFIFQYYREEENGRGNFPPRFSGLQFPNYSSELNVNALELDDSALYLCASRPSEVYNEQFFGPGTRLTVL.

This clonotype was seen many times. The genes are TRBV28 and TRBJ2-4, with a weak D call TRBD2 (5 bases). CDR3 size: 16 residues. The V and J ends lost 6 bases and 3 bases respectively, with 18 bases between them. Germline assignment: CDR1 MDHEN and CDR2 SYDVKM. The chain's CDR3 is CASSLLGRSDKNIQYF. CDR3 in DNA: TGTGCCAGCAGCCTTCTTGGTCGTAGCGACAAAAACATTCAGTACTTC. The full variable domain, its missing parts supplied by reference TRBV28 and TRBJ2-4, is DVKVTQSSRYLVKRTGEKVFLECVQDMDHENMFWYRQDPGLGLRLIYFSYDVKMKEKGDIPEGYSVSREKKERFSLILESASTNQTSMYLCASSLLGRSDKNIQYFGAGTRLSVL.

This clonotype was counted at least ten times. V and J are TRBV11-2 and TRBJ2-7; D may be TRBD2 (5 bases). V lost 3 bases to trimming and J lost 5 bases, with 5 bases between them. Per the germline V gene, CDR1 is SGHAT and CDR2 is FQNNGV. The CDR3 length is 11 residues. DNA of the CDR3: TGTGCCAGCAGCTTCGGGGACGAGCAGTACTTC. Translation: CASSFGDEQYF.

Many counts were recorded for this clonotype. The CDR3 loop is CSAAVSGSWVYEQYF. CDR3 in DNA: TGCAGTGCTGCCGTCAGCGGGAGTTGGGTCTACGAGCAGTACTTC. The rearrangement links TRBV20-1 to TRBJ2-7, with 8 nucleotides matching TRBD2. The V gene's germline CDR1 is DFQATT and CDR2 SNEGSKA (reference sequence). This CDR3 spans 15 amino acids. After removal of 5 bases from V and 3 bases from J, the junction contained 12 bases not matched to a gene.

This clonotype was picked up many times. The DNA of the CDR3 is TGCAGTGCTAGAGCAGGGGTACCCCTGTACTTC. This translates into CSARAGVPLYF. The chain recombines TRBV20-1 with TRBJ2-5, with D possibly matching TRBD1 (6 bases). This CDR3 has 11 amino acids. V dropped 1 base and J dropped 13 bases, with 13 bases sitting between them. CDR1 and CDR2 (germline): DFQATT, SNEGSKA (reference sequence).

Turning to this clonotype: A read error may be the cause here, since a much bigger clone is one base away. Likely a read error: the CDR3 ends without its conserved phenylalanine or tryptophan. V is TRBV18 and J is TRBJ2-7, with a possible D match to TRBD2 (6 bases). The CDR3 runs 14 residues. V lost 8 bases and J 3 bases, leaving 17 bases between the germline ends. Germline V gene data show CDR1 as KGHSH and CDR2 as LQKENI. The CDR3 coding sequence is TGTGCCAGCAGCGTTTCGGCGGGGTACTACGAGCAGTACCTC. Residues: CASSVSAGYYEQYL.

Ten or more counts support this clonotype. The J gene is TRBJ2-7, the V gene TRBV3-1, with D possibly matching TRBD2 (5 bases). This CDR3 has 14 residues. With 2 bases removed from V and 1 base from J, the gap between germline ends came to 9 bases. Germline V gene data show CDR1 as LGHDT and CDR2 as YNNKEL (reference sequence). The CDR3 loop reads CASSQSGISYEQYF. CDR3 nucleotide sequence: TGTGCCAGCAGCCAATCGGGGATTTCCTACGAGCAGTACTTC.

This clonotype was counted only a few times. The rearrangement links TRBV5-4 to TRBJ2-1; D gene unclear. Trimming cost V 0 bases and J 0 bases, with 19 bases left between them. The CDR3 sequence is 19 residues long. CDR1 SGHNT and CDR2 YYREEE come from the germline V gene (reference sequence). The CDR3 DNA reads TGTGCCAGCAGCTTGGCCAATTTGGGAAGCGCGAGCTCCTACAATGAGCAGTTCTTC. This encodes CASSLANLGSASSYNEQFF.

The gene calls are TRBV27 and TRBJ1-6, with D possibly matching TRBD1 (6 bases). Germline loops: CDR1 MNHEY, CDR2 SMNVEV (reference sequence). Trimming shortened V by 3 bases and J by 6 bases, and 9 bases separated the two germline ends. This CDR3 spans 14 amino acids. This CDR3 is CASSFRDTNSPLHF. The DNA of the CDR3 is TGTGCCAGCAGTTTCCGGGACACTAATTCACCCCTCCACTTT.

The rearrangement uses TRBV12-3 or TRBV12-4 and TRBJ1-4; D unresolved. Trimming took off 6 bases at V and 4 bases at J, with 9 bases between the two ends. The CDR3 sequence is 13 residues long. CDR3 protein: CASRRNVNEKLFF. The CDR3 DNA reads as TGTGCCAGCAGGCGGAACGTTAATGAAAAACTGTTTTTT.

In this sample, this clonotype turned up a few times. V gene TRBV29-1 combines with J gene TRBJ1-1; no clear D gene. V was shortened by 7 bases and J by 0 bases, with 9 bases between the two germline ends. Germline V lookup: CDR1 SQVTM, CDR2 ANQGSEA. The CDR3 is made up of 12 amino acids. The CDR3 DNA sequence: TGCAGCGCGAGGGAAGTGAACACTGAAGCTTTCTTT. This codes for CSAREVNTEAFF.

This clonotype has a count of ten or more. The gene calls are TRBV11-2 and TRBJ2-3, with TRBD1 matching over 8 bases. The germline V gene has CDR1 SGHAT and CDR2 FQNNGV. V lost 3 bases and J lost 2; bases outside the gene matches: 4. The length of the CDR3 is 15 residues. This CDR3 reads CASSFRGHSTDTQYF. The CDR3 nucleotides read TGTGCCAGCAGCTTCAGGGGGCACTCCACAGATACGCAGTATTTT.

The chain combines TRBV7-2 with TRBJ2-5, with 7 nucleotides matching TRBD2. Germline CDR1 is SGHTA and CDR2 is FQGNSA. V shed 5 bases and J 3 bases; nucleotides not matched to a gene: 9. This CDR3 region has 15 residues. The CDR3 is CASSRIAGLEETQYF. The CDR3 bases are TGTGCCAGCAGCAGAATAGCGGGCTTGGAAGAGACCCAGTACTTC.

This clonotype occurred many times. The chain carries TRBV5-1 and TRBJ2-7, with 8 bases aligning to TRBD1. The CDR3 consists of 13 residues. CDR1 and CDR2 from the germline V gene are SGHRS and YFSETQ. J was trimmed by 3 bases and V by 4 bases; bases with no gene match: 3. The CDR3 nucleotides are TGCGCCAGCAGCGCGGGACAGGACTACGAGCAGTACTTC. Amino acid sequence: CASSAGQDYEQYF.

This clonotype was counted only a few times. CDR3 protein: CASSQDRGDKAYEQYF. The CDR3 DNA is TGTGCCAGCAGCCAAGATCGGGGGGATAAGGCCTACGAGCAGTACTTC. The V and J genes are TRBV3-1 and TRBJ2-7, with 7 bases aligning to TRBD2. Germline loops: CDR1 LGHDT, CDR2 YNNKEL (reference sequence). J lost 2 bases, V lost 0 bases, and 7 bases had no gene match. This CDR3 spans 16 amino acids.

This clonotype was seen only a few times. The V and J genes are TRBV3-1 and TRBJ2-1; possible D gene TRBD1, 5 bases. CDR1 and CDR2 from the germline V gene are LGHDT and YNNKEL (reference sequence). Trimming pared 5 bases from V and 4 bases from J, leaving 15 bases between. This CDR3 has 15 residues. CDR3 in amino acids: CASSGPLWTYNEQFF. CDR3 sequence (DNA): TGTGCCAGCAGCGGGCCTCTGTGGACATACAATGAGCAGTTCTTC.

In this sample, this clonotype turned up many times. This chain connects TRBV2 to TRBJ1-3; D call uncertain. The CDR3 is 16 amino acids. The ends were cut back, 3 bases at V and 0 bases at J, with 12 bases in the middle. Germline V gene data show CDR1 as SNHLY and CDR2 as FYNNEI. CDR3 in DNA: TGTGCCAGCAGTGAGACTGGGCAGAGCTCTGGAAACACCATATATTTT. Amino acids: CASSETGQSSGNTIYF.

In regard to this clonotype: One base away lies a much larger clone, so this may be a sequencing read error. The chain recombines TRBV4-2 with TRBJ2-7; 7 bases line up with TRBD1. The germline gives CDR1 LGHNA, CDR2 YNFKEQ. The CDR3 runs to 14 residues. CDR3 region: CANSQAGDSYEQYF. CDR3 coding DNA: TGTGCCAACAGCCAGGCCGGGGACAGCTACGAGCAGTACTTC.

This clonotype has ten or more counts. The chain couples TRBV5-1 to TRBJ2-7, with 7 nucleotides matching TRBD1. Per germline, CDR1 SGHRS and CDR2 YFSETQ. The V gene end was trimmed by 4 bases and the J gene end by 0 bases; junction bases not matched to a gene: 10. The CDR3 contains 16 residues. The DNA for the CDR3 is TGCGCCAGCAGCGGCCGGGACAGAAGCTTCTCCTACGAGCAGTACTTC. Translation: CASSGRDRSFSYEQYF.

As for this clonotype: This may stem from a read error, because a much larger clone lies one nucleotide away. J is TRBJ1-2 and V is TRBV10-3, with 7 bases that match TRBD1. V lost 7 bases to trimming and J lost 5 bases; unmatched junction nucleotides: 13. CDR1 and CDR2 (germline): ENHRY, SYGVKD. CDR3 length: 15 amino acids. The CDR3 is CAITDQIGGFYGYTF. CDR3 bases: TGTGCCATCACCGATCAGATAGGGGGCTTTTATGGCTACACCTTC.